This T cell receptor beta chain was sequenced for a study of human T cells and chemical hapten exposure. Study background: During the approximately 25-week study period, patients had diphenylcyclopropenone applied to the scalp every week. Patch tests put 0.01% DPC on the upper back, read at 6 days.

Study-wide points: Controls formed significantly fewer large CDR3 similarity clusters than expanded TCRs did.

Time point meaning: patch test 1, 2 weeks after DPC sensitization. Treatment of the sample: therapeutic diphenylcyclopropenone sensitization with weekly scalp DPC. TCRdb redid the calling of the RACE reads with MiXCR, one entry per CDR3 protein. The data hold fewer than 150,000 distinct CDR3 sequences, with roughly 13% observed a single time. This clonotype appeared a few times. Its matching antigen is unknown. Material: whole blood, obtained in connection with sensitization to the hapten diphenylcyclopropenone (DPC). The receptor comes from a man between 18 and 29 years old with alopecia areata. Some clones in this sample may be carry-over from other donors' samples.

In DNA, the CDR3 is TGTGCCAGCAGCTTAGTTCGTCCGGACAGAACAAAGAACACTGAAGCTTTCTTT. This translates into CASSLVRPDRTKNTEAFF. The J gene is TRBJ1-1, the V gene TRBV7-2; weak D call: TRBD1 (6 bases). Germline loops: CDR1 SGHTA, CDR2 FQGNSA. V was clipped by 1 base and J by 1 base, with 19 bases between them. This CDR3 has 18 residues.